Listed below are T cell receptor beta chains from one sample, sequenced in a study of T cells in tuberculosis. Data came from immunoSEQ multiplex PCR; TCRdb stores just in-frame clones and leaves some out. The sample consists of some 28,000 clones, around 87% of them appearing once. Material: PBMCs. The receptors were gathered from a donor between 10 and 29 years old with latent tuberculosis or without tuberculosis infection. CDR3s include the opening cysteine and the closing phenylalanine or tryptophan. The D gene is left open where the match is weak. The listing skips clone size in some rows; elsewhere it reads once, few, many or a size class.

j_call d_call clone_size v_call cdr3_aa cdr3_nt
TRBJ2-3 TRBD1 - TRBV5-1 CASSIGQGVDTQYF TGCGCCAGCAGCATAGGACAGGGAGTAGATACGCAGTATTTT
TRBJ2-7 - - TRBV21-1 CASSNPGVGYEQYF TGTGCCAGCAGCAATCCAGGGGTAGGCTACGAGCAGTACTTC
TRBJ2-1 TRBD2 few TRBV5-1 CASSFSGGVLGNEQFF TGCGCCAGCAGCTTTAGCGGGGGGGTCTTGGGAAATGAGCAGTTCTTC
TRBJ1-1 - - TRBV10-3 CAAQPGGMDEAFF TGTGCCGCCCAGCCGGGGGGCATGGATGAAGCTTTCTTT
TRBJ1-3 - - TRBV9 CASSVGLGALNSGNTIYF TGTGCCAGCAGCGTAGGGTTGGGGGCGTTAAACTCTGGAAACACCATATATTTT
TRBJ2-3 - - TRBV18 CASSTAGKTDTQYF TGTGCCAGCTCAACTGCGGGGAAAACAGATACGCAGTATTTT
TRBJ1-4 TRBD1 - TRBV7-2 CASSLADLGQSNEKLFF TGTGCCAGCAGCTTAGCAGACCTGGGACAGTCTAATGAAAAACTGTTTTTT
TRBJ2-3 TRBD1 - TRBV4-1 CASSPRTGVTDTQYF TGCGCCAGCAGCCCGAGGACAGGGGTAACAGATACGCAGTATTTT
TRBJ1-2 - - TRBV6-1 CASSERAVGLYGYTF TGTGCCAGCAGTGAACGGGCGGTGGGACTCTATGGCTACACCTTC
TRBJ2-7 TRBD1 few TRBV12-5 CASSRDRGPEQYF TGTGCTAGTAGCCGGGACAGGGGGCCCGAGCAGTACTTC
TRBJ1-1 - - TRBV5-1 CASSSGNTEAFF TGCGCCAGCAGCTCGGGGAACACTGAAGCTTTCTTT
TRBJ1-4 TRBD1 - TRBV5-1 CASSPGQVAGEKLFF TGCGCCAGCAGTCCGGGACAGGTGGCCGGTGAAAAACTGTTTTTT
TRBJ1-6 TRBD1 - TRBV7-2 CASSLAADRGPSPLHF TGTGCCAGCAGCTTAGCGGCGGACAGGGGGCCTTCACCCCTCCACTTT
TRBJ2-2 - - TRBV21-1 CASSKVGLPANTGELFF TGTGCCAGCAGCAAAGTGGGGCTTCCCGCGAACACCGGGGAGCTGTTTTTT
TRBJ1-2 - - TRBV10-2 CASSEAPTNYGYTF TGCGCCAGCAGTGAGGCACCTACTAACTATGGCTACACCTTC
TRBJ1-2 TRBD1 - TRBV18 CASSQGAKYGYTF TGTGCCAGCTCACAGGGGGCGAAGTATGGCTACACCTTC
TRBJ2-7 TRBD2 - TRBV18 CASSARLAGASYEQYF TGTGCCAGCTCAGCTCGACTAGCGGGAGCCTCCTACGAGCAGTACTTC
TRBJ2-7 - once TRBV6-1 CASKKAGIPTYEQYF TGTGCCAGCAAAAAGGCAGGGATACCTACCTACGAGCAGTACTTC
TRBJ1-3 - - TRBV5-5 CASSLVQALSGNTIYF TGTGCCAGCAGCTTGGTCCAGGCACTCTCTGGAAACACCATATATTTT
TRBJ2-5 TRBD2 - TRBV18 CASSPFGGGLEETQYF TGTGCCAGCTCACCGTTCGGGGGGGGCCTCGAAGAGACCCAGTACTTC
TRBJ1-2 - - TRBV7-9 CASSGGRVVDYGYTF TGTGCCAGCAGCGGCGGGAGGGTAGTTGACTATGGCTACACCTTC
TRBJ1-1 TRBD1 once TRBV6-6 CASSYTGTGTVSEAFF TGTGCCAGCAGTTACACTGGGACAGGGACGGTTTCTGAAGCTTTCTTT
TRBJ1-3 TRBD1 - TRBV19 CASTRRGEGAKSGNTIYF TGTGCCAGTACTCGAAGGGGAGAGGGGGCGAAGTCTGGAAACACCATATATTTT
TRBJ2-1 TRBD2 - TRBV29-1 CSVEGTSGAGSSYNEQFF TGCAGCGTTGAAGGGACTAGCGGGGCCGGTAGCTCCTACAATGAGCAGTTCTTC
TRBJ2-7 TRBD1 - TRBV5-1 CASSLQTGVNEQYF TGCGCCAGCAGCCTACAGACAGGGGTCAACGAGCAGTACTTC
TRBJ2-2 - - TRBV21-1 CAYNPTGWREDYTGELFF TGTGCCTACAACCCGACAGGGTGGCGGGAGGACTACACCGGGGAGCTGTTTTTT
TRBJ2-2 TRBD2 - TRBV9 CASSVRYGLAGAKTGELFF TGTGCCAGCAGCGTACGTTACGGACTAGCGGGGGCCAAGACCGGGGAGCTGTTTTTT
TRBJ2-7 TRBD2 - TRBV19 CASSTGLASSYEQYF TGTGCCAGTAGTACTGGACTAGCGAGCTCCTACGAGCAGTACTTC
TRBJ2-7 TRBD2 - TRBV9 CASSVDSGLAGVEQYF TGTGCCAGCAGCGTAGATTCAGGACTAGCGGGGGTCGAGCAGTACTTC